The 8 T cell receptor beta chains below were found in one sample sequenced in a study of shared clonotypes between healthy human individuals. TCRdb keeps only in-frame clones here, not all; method: immunoSEQ multiplex PCR. Of about 2 million clones detected, 85% to 95% appear once; the ten largest clones hold 0.1% to 0.15%. The sample was naive CD4+ T cells sorted from blood. Regarding subset: CD45RA+ positively selected. Receptors originate from a man aged 18 to 29 in good health.

The chain couples TRBV2 to TRBJ2-7; D is possibly TRBD1 or TRBD2 (5 bases each). The CDR3 contains 13 residues. Trimming removed 7 bases from V and 3 bases from J, with 13 bases in between. Per germline, CDR1 SNHLY and CDR2 FYNNEI. The CDR3 here is CASINWDGYEQYF. The CDR3 region has the DNA TGTGCCAGCATTAACTGGGACGGCTACGAGCAGTACTTC. The full variable domain, rest sourced from reference TRBV2 and TRBJ2-7, is EPEVTQTPSHQVTQMGQEVILRCVPISNHLYFYWYRQILGQKVEFLVSFYNNEISEKSEIFDDQFSVERPDGSNFTLKIRSTKLEDSAMYFCASINWDGYEQYFGPGTRLTVT.

The table lists this clone with a count of one. This chain joins TRBV19 and TRBJ1-2, with 10 bases aligning to TRBD1. V lost 7 bases to trimming and J lost 6 bases; unmatched junction nucleotides: 5. The CDR3 consists of 13 residues. The germline V gene has CDR1 LNHDA and CDR2 SQIVND (reference sequence). This CDR3 is CASTDRGQDGYTF. CDR3 nucleotides: TGTGCCAGTACCGACAGGGGGCAAGATGGCTACACCTTC.

On this clone: Different DNA sequences within this sample yield the same CDR3. V and J are TRBV6-6 and TRBJ2-4, with 9 bases that match TRBD1. The CDR3 consists of 15 residues. CDR1 MNHNY and CDR2 SVGAGI come from the germline V gene (reference sequence). V was pared by 0 bases and J by 4 bases, with 1 base of the junction left unmatched. Here the CDR3 DNA reads TGTGCCAGCAGTTACTCCGGACAGGGGAAAAACATTCAGTACTTC. Amino acid sequence: CASSYSGQGKNIQYF.

This rearrangement joins TRBV10-2 to TRBJ1-5, with D perhaps TRBD1 (5 bases). In germline, CDR1 is WSHSY, CDR2 SAAADI. CDR3 length equals 15 residues. V was pared by 6 bases and J by 1 base, with 13 bases between. In DNA form, the CDR3 reads TGCGCCAGCAGCTCAGGGAAGGGGAGCAATCAGCCCCAGCATTTT. It is translated as CASSSGKGSNQPQHF.

The gene calls are TRBV27 and TRBJ2-3; a weak D match, TRBD2 (7 bases). V lost 4 bases, J lost 1 base, and 15 bases lay in between. The CDR3 has 16 residues. Germline CDR1 MNHEY, CDR2 SMNVEV (reference sequence). The CDR3 loop reads CASSSRGGSGTDTQYF. CDR3 DNA: TGTGCCAGCAGTTCCAGGGGCGGGAGCGGCACAGATACGCAGTATTTT.

The rearrangement links TRBV6-1 to TRBJ2-6; 7 bases are shared with TRBD1. The trim removed 7 bases at V and 4 bases at J, leaving 7 bases unmatched. The CDR3 covers 15 residues. Per germline, CDR1 MNHNS and CDR2 SASEGT. The CDR3 DNA is TGTGCCAGCATCCCAGACAGGGCGGGGGCCAACGTCCTGACTTTC. Amino acids: CASIPDRAGANVLTF.

This rearrangement joins TRBV10-3 to TRBJ1-6, with D possibly matching TRBD1 (5 bases). Germline-derived CDR1 and CDR2 are ENHRY and SYGVKD. The CDR3 totals 13 residues. The V and J ends lost 9 bases and 10 bases respectively, with 16 bases between them. The DNA for the CDR3 is TGTGCCATTGGGGGGACGCCGGCATCACCCCTCCACTTT. It specifies CAIGGTPASPLHF.

The chain couples TRBV10-2 to TRBJ1-1, with 9 bases fitting TRBD1. This CDR3 is built from 14 residues. CDR1 is WSHSY, CDR2 SAAADI, per germline. V was pared by 8 bases and J by 7 bases, with 11 bases of the junction left unmatched. The CDR3 spells CASAQGAFSGEAFF. The CDR3 region has the DNA TGCGCCAGCGCACAGGGGGCTTTTTCGGGTGAAGCTTTCTTT.